Listed below are T cell receptor beta chains from one sample, sequenced in a study of blood T cell repertoires in COVID-19. TCRdb's copy holds only in-frame clones and misses some; the assay was immunoSEQ multiplex PCR. This sample has about 94,000 clones, with about four fifths found just once. The material sequenced was peripheral blood. The receptors derive from a man aged 55 to 70 with acute or convalescent COVID-19. CDR3s include the opening cysteine and the closing phenylalanine or tryptophan. The D gene is left open where the match is weak. Rows give clone size only sometimes, using once, few, many, or a class for an expanded clone.

size,D,V,J,DNA,CDR3
-,TRBD1,TRBV5-5,TRBJ2-2,TGTGCCAGCAGCTTGTCAGGGGACAGTAACACCGGGGAGCTGTTTTTT,CASSLSGDSNTGELFF
-,TRBD1,TRBV7-6,TRBJ1-2,TGTGCCAGCAGCAAAAGGACAGGGGGCGAAAATGGCTACACCTTC,CASSKRTGGENGYTF
once,TRBD1,TRBV4-1,TRBJ1-1,TGCGCCAGCAGCCGGAAGGACAGGGGACTGGATGAAGCTTTCTTT,CASSRKDRGLDEAFF
-,-,TRBV5-8,TRBJ2-3,TGTGCCAGCAGTCGAGATGATACGCAGTATTTT,CASSRDDTQYF
-,TRBD1,TRBV19,TRBJ2-3,TGTGCCAGTAGGGAATTGACAGGGGTTGGAACAGATACGCAGTATTTT,CASRELTGVGTDTQYF
-,-,TRBV20-1,TRBJ1-1,TGCAGTGCCCCAGAAAGCACTGAAGCTTTCTTT,CSAPESTEAFF
-,-,TRBV5-5,TRBJ2-2,TGTGCCAGCAGCTTGTCCGGGGGCACCGGGGAGCTGTTTTTT,CASSLSGGTGELFF
-,-,TRBV2,TRBJ1-3,TGTGCCAGCAGTGGCGGATCGGGTTATGGAAACACCATATATTTT,CASSGGSGYGNTIYF
-,-,TRBV9,TRBJ1-1,TGTGCCAGCAGCCCCCCCCGGGAAACTGAAGCTTTCTTT,CASSPPRETEAFF
-,TRBD2,TRBV4-3,TRBJ2-1,TGCGCCAGCAGCCAAGAAACGGGGGGAGACTACAATGAGCAGTTCTTC,CASSQETGGDYNEQFF
-,-,TRBV18,TRBJ1-5,TGTGCCAGCTCACCACAGGGGTTGGGATCTCAGCCCCAGCATTTT,CASSPQGLGSQPQHF
-,-,TRBV5-1,TRBJ1-2,TGCGCCAGCAGCTTCACGGAGTCCTATGGCTACACCTTC,CASSFTESYGYTF
-,TRBD2,TRBV3-1/TRBV3-2,TRBJ2-3,TGTGCCAGCAGCCAAGGCGGGGGGTTGGGCACAGATACGCAGTATTTT,CASSQGGGLGTDTQYF
-,TRBD1,TRBV18,TRBJ1-4,TGTGCCAGCTCAAGAGGACAGGAGGAAAAACTGTTTTTT,CASSRGQEEKLFF
once,-,TRBV30,TRBJ2-1,TGTGCCTGGAGTCTTGCGGCCTCCTACAATGAGCAGTTCTTC,CAWSLAASYNEQFF
-,-,TRBV6-2/TRBV6-3,TRBJ1-1,TGTGCCAGCAGTTTACAGGGTGAAGCTTTCTTT,CASSLQGEAFF
-,-,TRBV13,TRBJ2-5,TGTGCCAGCAGCACGACGGGGGACCAAGAGACCCAGTACTTC,CASSTTGDQETQYF
-,TRBD1,TRBV28,TRBJ1-1,TGTGCCAGCAGTTTGGGACCGGGACAGTTGAACACTGAAGCTTTCTTT,CASSLGPGQLNTEAFF
-,TRBD1,TRBV6-6,TRBJ2-7,TGTGCCAGCAGCCTAAAGACAGGGGGCGCATACGAGCAGTACTTC,CASSLKTGGAYEQYF
-,-,TRBV5-4,TRBJ2-5,TGTGCCAGCAGCTTGGCCTCAGAGACCCAGTACTTC,CASSLASETQYF
-,-,TRBV10-3,TRBJ1-4,TGTGCCATCAGTGACAAAGGGGGTGGGGAGGAAAAACTGTTTTTT,CAISDKGGGEEKLFF
-,-,TRBV2,TRBJ1-5,TGTGCCAGCAGTGATCCGGCGGGGGGATATCAGCCCCAGCATTTT,CASSDPAGGYQPQHF
-,-,TRBV11-2,TRBJ1-6,TGTGCCAGCAGCCCCACCCCGGGGTCACCCCTCCACTTT,CASSPTPGSPLHF
few,-,TRBV5-1,TRBJ1-1,TGCGCCAGCAGCTTGGGAGGGAACACTGAAGCTTTCTTT,CASSLGGNTEAFF
-,-,TRBV9,TRBJ2-2,TGTGCCAGCAGCCACACCTCAAATTCTCCGAACACCGGGGAGCTGTTTTTT,CASSHTSNSPNTGELFF
-,-,TRBV5-8,TRBJ1-1,TGTGCCAGCAGCTTGGTTCTCTCGGGGACTGAAGCTTTCTTT,CASSLVLSGTEAFF
-,-,TRBV5-6,TRBJ2-7,TGTGCCAGCAGCTTGGAGGCAGGAGGGGCCTACGAGCAGTACTTC,CASSLEAGGAYEQYF
-,TRBD1,TRBV19,TRBJ1-4,TGTGCCAGTAGTATGGGGGACAGGGGTCGAGGAAAACTGTTTTTT,CASSMGDRGRGKLFF
-,TRBD1,TRBV10-3,TRBJ1-3,TGTGCCATCAGTGACCCGGGGACAGTTGGAAACACCATATATTTT,CAISDPGTVGNTIYF
-,-,TRBV25-1,TRBJ2-2,TGTGCCAGCAGTGCGGTAGCCGGGGAGCTGTTTTTT,CASSAVAGELFF
-,-,TRBV19,TRBJ1-1,TGTGCCAGTACGGGCAGGGGGAACACTGAAGCTTTCTTT,CASTGRGNTEAFF
-,TRBD1,TRBV18,TRBJ2-3,TGTGCCAGCTCACCATTCCGGGACAGGGCCACCAATACGCAGTATTTT,CASSPFRDRATNTQYF
few,TRBD1,TRBV7-6,TRBJ2-2,TGTGCCAGCAGCTTTGGGACAGGGGACGCCGGGGAGCTGTTTTTT,CASSFGTGDAGELFF
-,TRBD1,TRBV6-4,TRBJ2-2,TGTGCCAGCCCCGATTCCCAGGGGGCGAACACCGGGGAGCTGTTTTTT,CASPDSQGANTGELFF
-,TRBD1,TRBV18,TRBJ2-7,TGTGCCAGCTCACCCCGACAGGGCGAGGGCGAGCAGTACTTC,CASSPRQGEGEQYF
-,-,TRBV2,TRBJ1-2,TGTGCCAGCAGTGGGGCAGTATATGGCTACACCTTC,CASSGAVYGYTF